Reported below is one T cell receptor (beta chain). This record comes from a study of blood T cell repertoires in COVID-19. Trimming removed 5 bases from V and 7 bases from J, with 20 bases in between. Looked up from germline, CDR1 is SGHAT and CDR2 is FQNNGV. This CDR3 has 15 amino acids. Using immunoSEQ multiplex PCR, the repertoire was profiled, and TCRdb retains in-frame clones only, with some absent. The top ten hold less than 3.5% of the sample, which has 12,000 to 15,000 clones, roughly nine tenths seen once. V gene TRBV11-2 combines with J gene TRBJ1-1; tentatively, D is TRBD1 (5 bases). Sequenced: peripheral blood. This receptor was obtained from a human donor in a cohort sampled during active COVID-19. Here the CDR3 reads CASSANRGAWGEAFF. The CDR3 DNA sequence: TGTGCCAGCAGCGCCAACCGTGGGGCTTGGGGTGAAGCTTTCTTT. The complete variable domain, with remaining parts taken from reference TRBV11-2 and TRBJ1-1, reads EAGVAQSPRYKIIEKRQSVAFWCNPISGHATLYWYQQILGQGPKLLIQFQNNGVVDDSQLPKDRFSAERLKGVDSTLKIQPAKLEDSAVYLCASSANRGAWGEAFFGQGTRLTVV.